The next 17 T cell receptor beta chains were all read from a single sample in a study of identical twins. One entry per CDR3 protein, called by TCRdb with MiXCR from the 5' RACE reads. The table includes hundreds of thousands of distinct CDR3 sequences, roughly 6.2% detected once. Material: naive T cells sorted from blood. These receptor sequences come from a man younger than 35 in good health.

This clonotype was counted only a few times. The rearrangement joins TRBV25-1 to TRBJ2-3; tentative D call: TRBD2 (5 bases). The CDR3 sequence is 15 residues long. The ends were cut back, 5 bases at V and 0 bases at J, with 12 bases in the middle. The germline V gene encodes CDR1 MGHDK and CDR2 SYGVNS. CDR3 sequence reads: CASSPGYYSTDTQYF. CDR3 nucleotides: TGTGCCAGCAGTCCGGGGTATTACAGCACAGATACGCAGTATTTT.

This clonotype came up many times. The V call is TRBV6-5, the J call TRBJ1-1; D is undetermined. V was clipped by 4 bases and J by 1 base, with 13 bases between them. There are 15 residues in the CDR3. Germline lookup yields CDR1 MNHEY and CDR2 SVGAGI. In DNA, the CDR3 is TGTGCCAGCAGTTTATATGACACGGGGAACACTGAAGCTTTCTTT. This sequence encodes CASSLYDTGNTEAFF.

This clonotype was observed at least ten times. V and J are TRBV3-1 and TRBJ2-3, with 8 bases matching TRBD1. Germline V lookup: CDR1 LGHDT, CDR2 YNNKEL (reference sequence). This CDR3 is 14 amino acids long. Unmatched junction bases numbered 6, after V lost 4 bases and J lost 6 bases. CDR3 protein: CASSLDRGPDTQYF. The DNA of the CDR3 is TGTGCCAGCAGCCTCGACAGGGGCCCCGATACGCAGTATTTT.

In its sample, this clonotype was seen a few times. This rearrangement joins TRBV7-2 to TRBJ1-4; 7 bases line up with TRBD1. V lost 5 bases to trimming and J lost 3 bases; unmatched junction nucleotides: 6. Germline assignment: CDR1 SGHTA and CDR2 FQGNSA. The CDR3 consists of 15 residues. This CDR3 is CASSLQGQSNEKLFF. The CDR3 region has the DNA TGTGCCAGCAGCCTACAGGGACAGTCTAATGAAAAACTGTTTTTT.

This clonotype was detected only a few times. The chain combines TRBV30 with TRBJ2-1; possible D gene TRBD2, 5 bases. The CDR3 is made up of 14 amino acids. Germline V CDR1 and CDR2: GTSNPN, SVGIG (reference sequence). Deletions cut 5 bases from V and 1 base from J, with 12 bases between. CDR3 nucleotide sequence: TGTGCCTGGGGGGTAAGAGGGTCCTACAATGAGCAGTTCTTC. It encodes CAWGVRGSYNEQFF.

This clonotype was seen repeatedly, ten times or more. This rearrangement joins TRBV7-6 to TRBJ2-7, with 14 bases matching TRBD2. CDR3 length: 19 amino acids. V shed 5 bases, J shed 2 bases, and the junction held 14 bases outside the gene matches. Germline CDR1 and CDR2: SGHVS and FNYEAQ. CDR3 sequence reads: CASSQGTSGSPSRPYEQYF. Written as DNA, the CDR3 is TGTGCCAGCAGCCAAGGGACTAGCGGGAGTCCCTCTCGGCCCTACGAGCAGTACTTC.

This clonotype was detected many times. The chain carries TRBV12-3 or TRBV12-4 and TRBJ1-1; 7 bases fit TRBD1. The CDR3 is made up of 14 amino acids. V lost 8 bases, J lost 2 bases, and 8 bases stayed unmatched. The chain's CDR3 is CASRPQGFNTEAFF. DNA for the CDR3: TGTGCCAGCCGCCCACAGGGGTTCAACACTGAAGCTTTCTTT.

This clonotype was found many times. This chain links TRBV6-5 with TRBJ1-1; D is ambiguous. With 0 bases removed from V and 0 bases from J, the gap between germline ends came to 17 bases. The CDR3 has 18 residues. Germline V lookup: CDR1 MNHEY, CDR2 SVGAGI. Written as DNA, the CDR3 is TGTGCCAGCAGTTACTCTCTTCCGTTTTCGAGCATGAACACTGAAGCTTTCTTT. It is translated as CASSYSLPFSSMNTEAFF.

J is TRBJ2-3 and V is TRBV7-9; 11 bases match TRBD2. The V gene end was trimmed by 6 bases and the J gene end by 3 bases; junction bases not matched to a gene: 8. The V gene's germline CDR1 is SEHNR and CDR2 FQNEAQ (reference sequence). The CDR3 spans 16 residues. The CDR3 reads CASRPTSGKGTDTQYF. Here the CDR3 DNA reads TGTGCCAGCAGGCCGACTAGCGGGAAAGGAACAGATACGCAGTATTTT.

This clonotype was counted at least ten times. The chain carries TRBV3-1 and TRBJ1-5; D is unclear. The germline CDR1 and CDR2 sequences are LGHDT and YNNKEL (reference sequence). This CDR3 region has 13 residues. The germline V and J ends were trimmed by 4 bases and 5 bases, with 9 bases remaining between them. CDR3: CASSPRGDQPQHF. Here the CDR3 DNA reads TGTGCCAGCAGCCCCAGAGGTGATCAGCCCCAGCATTTT.

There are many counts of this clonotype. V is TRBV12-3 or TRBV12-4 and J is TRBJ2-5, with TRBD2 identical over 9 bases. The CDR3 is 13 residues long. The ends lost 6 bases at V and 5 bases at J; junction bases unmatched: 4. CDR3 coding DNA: TGTGCCAGCAGCCTAGCGGGGTGGGAGACCCAGTACTTC. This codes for CASSLAGWETQYF.

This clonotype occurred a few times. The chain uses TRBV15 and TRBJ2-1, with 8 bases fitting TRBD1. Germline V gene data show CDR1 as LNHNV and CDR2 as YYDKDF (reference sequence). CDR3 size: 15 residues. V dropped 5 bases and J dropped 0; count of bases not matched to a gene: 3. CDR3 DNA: TGTGCCACCAGCTCCGACAGGGGCTCCTACAATGAGCAGTTCTTC. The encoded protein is CATSSDRGSYNEQFF.

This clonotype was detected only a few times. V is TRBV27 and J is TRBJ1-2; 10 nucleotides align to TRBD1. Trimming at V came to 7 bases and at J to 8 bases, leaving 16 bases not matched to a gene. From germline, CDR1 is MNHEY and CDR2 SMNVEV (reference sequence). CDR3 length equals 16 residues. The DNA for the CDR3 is TGTGCCAGCAAGGCGCTAGAGACAGGGGGCGAAGTAGGCTACACCTTC. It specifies CASKALETGGEVGYTF.

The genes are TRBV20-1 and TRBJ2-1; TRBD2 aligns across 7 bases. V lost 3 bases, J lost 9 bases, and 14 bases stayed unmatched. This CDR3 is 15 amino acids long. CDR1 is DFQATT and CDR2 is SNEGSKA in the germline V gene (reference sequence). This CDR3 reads CSASVGSGRRSEQFF. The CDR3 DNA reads TGCAGTGCTAGTGTGGGTAGCGGGCGGAGGAGTGAGCAGTTCTTC.

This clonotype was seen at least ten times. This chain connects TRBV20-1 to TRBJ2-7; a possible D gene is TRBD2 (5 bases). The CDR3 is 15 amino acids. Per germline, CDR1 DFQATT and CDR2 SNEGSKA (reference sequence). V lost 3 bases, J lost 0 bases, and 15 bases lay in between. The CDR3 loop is CSASMGDPLSYEQYV. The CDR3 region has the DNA TGCAGTGCTAGTATGGGAGACCCTCTCTCCTACGAGCAGTACGTC.

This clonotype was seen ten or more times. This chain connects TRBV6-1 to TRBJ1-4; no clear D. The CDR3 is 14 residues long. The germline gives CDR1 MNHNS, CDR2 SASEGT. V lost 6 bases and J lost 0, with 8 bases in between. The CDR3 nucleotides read TGTGCCAGCAGCAGTTTCACAACTAATGAAAAACTGTTTTTT. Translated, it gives CASSSFTTNEKLFF.

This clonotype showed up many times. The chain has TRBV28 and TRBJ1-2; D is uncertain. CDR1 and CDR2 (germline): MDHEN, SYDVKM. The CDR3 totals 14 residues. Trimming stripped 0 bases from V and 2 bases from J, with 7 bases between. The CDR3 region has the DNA TGTGCCAGCAGTTTATGGCGGCAGAACTATGGCTACACCTTC. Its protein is CASSLWRQNYGYTF.